This T cell receptor (beta chain) derives from a study of T cell repertoires in cytomegalovirus infection. Study information: In public TCR beta signatures, there were indications of both CMV infection and matching HLA type.

Study-level findings and limits: Summed frequency of shared TCR beta families picked out CMV carriers who also had the relevant HLA. HLA-C-restricted CMV-specific TCR beta clonotypes were dominant in the ex vivo response.

TCRdb re-called the reads through MiXCR, storing one row per CDR3 protein. This table has 740,000 or so distinct CDR3 sequences, 35% appearing once. With respect to this clonotype: Its target is unknown.

Material for sequencing was PBMCs. This sequence originates from a human donor in good health (CMV status not recorded). Some clones in this sample may be carry-over from other donors' samples.

The CDR3 sequence is CASSLTSGLYNEQFF. As DNA, the CDR3 is TGTGCCAGCAGTCTGACTAGCGGACTCTACAATGAGCAGTTCTTC. The V call is TRBV12-3 or TRBV12-4, the J call TRBJ2-1; 9 positions agree with TRBD2. V gave up 5 bases and J gave up 3 bases; unmatched junction bases: 5. The CDR3 runs to 15 residues.